This is a list of T cell receptor beta chains from one sample in a study of T and B cells in COVID-19 patients. TCRdb ran MiXCR on the multiplex PCR reads and lists one entry per CDR3 protein. There are about 21,000 distinct CDR3 sequences in the sample; over 25% occur only once, and about 2.2% lies in the top ten. What was sequenced was blood. These receptors were obtained from a human donor who had recovered from COVID-19. CDR3s include the opening cysteine and the closing phenylalanine or tryptophan. A D gene is named only where the DNA matches it firmly. A clone size is listed for some rows: how often the clone was seen (once, few, many), or a class if it is expanded.

CDR3,DNA,size,J,D,V
CASSHDPMNTEAFF,TGTGCCAGCAGCCACGACCCCATGAACACTGAAGCTTTCTTT,many,TRBJ1-1,.,TRBV5-5
CASSQSLLAKNIQYF,TGTGCCAGCAGCCAGAGTCTTCTAGCCAAAAACATTCAGTACTTC,few,TRBJ2-4,.,TRBV2
CASSLARVHEQYF,TGTGCCAGCAGCTTGGCGAGGGTCCACGAGCAGTACTTC,medium-sized,TRBJ2-7,.,TRBV5-5
CASSSLAGGSGETQYF,TGTGCCAGCAGTAGCCTAGCAGGGGGATCGGGGGAGACCCAGTACTTC,few,TRBJ2-5,TRBD1,TRBV27
CASSPRPNTEAFF,TGTGCCAGCAGTCCCAGGCCGAACACTGAAGCTTTCTTT,few,TRBJ1-1,.,TRBV12-3/TRBV12-4
CSARIGQGVFYGYTF,TGCAGTGCTAGAATCGGACAGGGAGTTTTTTATGGCTACACCTTC,.,TRBJ1-2,TRBD1,TRBV20-1
CASSLQDSNYGYTF,TGTGCCAGCAGCTTACAGGATTCTAACTATGGCTACACCTTC,.,TRBJ1-2,.,TRBV11-1
CASSLAGVHNSPLHF,TGTGCCAGCAGCTTGGCTGGTGTCCATAATTCACCCCTCCACTTT,.,TRBJ1-6,.,TRBV5-4
CASSPMRSGETQYF,TGTGCCAGCAGCCCGATGAGGTCAGGGGAGACCCAGTACTTC,medium-sized,TRBJ2-5,.,TRBV5-4
CAISPGEIEKLFF,TGTGCCATCAGTCCAGGGGAAATCGAAAAACTGTTTTTT,.,TRBJ1-4,.,TRBV10-3
CASRTWASHPYF,TGTGCCAGCAGAACCTGGGCCAGTCATCCGTACTTC,medium-sized,TRBJ2-7,.,TRBV6-5